The rows below give T cell receptor beta chains drawn from one sample of a study of blood T cell repertoires in COVID-19. The repertoire was sequenced with immunoSEQ multiplex PCR; TCRdb's copy has only in-frame clones and lacks some. The table shows 150,000 to 180,000 clones, with roughly 80% occurring only once. Sequenced: peripheral blood. The source of these receptors is a woman aged 60-75 years with COVID-19, enrolled during active disease. Each CDR3 is given with its conserved first and last residue. The order of the fields is J gene, D gene, V gene, clone size, CDR3 DNA, CDR3 protein. D genes are given only for firm matches. Rows may omit the clone size; those that give it use once, few, many or a size class.

j_call: TRBJ2-1; d_call: TRBD2; v_call: TRBV3-1/TRBV3-2; clone_size: .; cdr3_nt: TGTGCCAGCAGAACGAGCGGGAGAGGGAATGAGCAGTTCTTC; cdr3_aa: CASRTSGRGNEQFF
j_call: TRBJ1-5; d_call: .; v_call: TRBV19; clone_size: few; cdr3_nt: TGTGCCAGTAACAGAAAGGATCAGCCCCAGCATTTT; cdr3_aa: CASNRKDQPQHF
j_call: TRBJ1-1; d_call: .; v_call: TRBV10-2; clone_size: .; cdr3_nt: TGCGCCAGCAACGAACAAGGGACTTTATACACTGAAGCTTTCTTT; cdr3_aa: CASNEQGTLYTEAFF
j_call: TRBJ1-5; d_call: TRBD1; v_call: TRBV7-9; clone_size: .; cdr3_nt: TGTGCCAGCAGCAGGGGGACAGGGCTAAATCAGCCCCAGCATTTT; cdr3_aa: CASSRGTGLNQPQHF
j_call: TRBJ1-1; d_call: .; v_call: TRBV6-5; clone_size: .; cdr3_nt: TGTGCCAGCAGTTATACCTCAGGAGGGAACACTGAAGCTTTCTTT; cdr3_aa: CASSYTSGGNTEAFF
j_call: TRBJ2-3; d_call: TRBD2; v_call: TRBV6-2/TRBV6-3; clone_size: .; cdr3_nt: TGTGCCAGCAGTTCCACTAGCGGGGGCACAGATACGCAGTATTTT; cdr3_aa: CASSSTSGGTDTQYF
j_call: TRBJ2-7; d_call: TRBD2; v_call: TRBV7-9; clone_size: once; cdr3_nt: TGTGCCAGCAGCTTCGGACTAGCGGAGCCCGGAGACGAGCAGTACTTC; cdr3_aa: CASSFGLAEPGDEQYF
j_call: TRBJ2-7; d_call: TRBD1; v_call: TRBV6-5; clone_size: .; cdr3_nt: TGTGCCACTTTGGACAGGACCTACGAGCAGTACTTC; cdr3_aa: CATLDRTYEQYF
j_call: TRBJ2-3; d_call: .; v_call: TRBV7-9; clone_size: .; cdr3_nt: TGTGCCAGCAGCTTAAGGGGGGGGCATACGCAGTATTTT; cdr3_aa: CASSLRGGHTQYF
j_call: TRBJ1-3; d_call: .; v_call: TRBV10-2; clone_size: .; cdr3_nt: TGCGCCAGCAGTGATCCCTCAGTTAACAGGGCGGAAGGAAACACCATATATTTT; cdr3_aa: CASSDPSVNRAEGNTIYF
j_call: TRBJ1-5; d_call: .; v_call: TRBV18; clone_size: .; cdr3_nt: TGTGCCAGCTCACCACAGCACTACAATCAGCCCCAGCATTTT; cdr3_aa: CASSPQHYNQPQHF
j_call: TRBJ2-1; d_call: TRBD2; v_call: TRBV5-1; clone_size: .; cdr3_nt: TGCGCCAGCAGCTTGGACGGGAGGGCCGGGGATGAGCAGTTCTTC; cdr3_aa: CASSLDGRAGDEQFF
j_call: TRBJ2-2; d_call: .; v_call: TRBV2; clone_size: .; cdr3_nt: TGTGCCAGCAGTGGTCAGCGGACCGGCGCCGGGGAGCTGTTTTTT; cdr3_aa: CASSGQRTGAGELFF
j_call: TRBJ1-3; d_call: .; v_call: TRBV19; clone_size: once; cdr3_nt: TGTGCCAGTAACGGGAAGTCTGGAAACACCATATATTTT; cdr3_aa: CASNGKSGNTIYF
j_call: TRBJ1-5; d_call: .; v_call: TRBV6-5; clone_size: .; cdr3_nt: TGTGCCAGCAGTTTGACTCTGAGCAATCAGCCCCAGCATTTT; cdr3_aa: CASSLTLSNQPQHF
j_call: TRBJ1-3; d_call: .; v_call: TRBV2; clone_size: .; cdr3_nt: TGTGCCAGCAGTGAGAGGGAAGTTACTGGAAACACCATATATTTT; cdr3_aa: CASSEREVTGNTIYF
j_call: TRBJ1-3; d_call: .; v_call: TRBV18; clone_size: .; cdr3_nt: TGTGCCAGCTCACACCGGACAGACTCTGGAAACACCATATATTTT; cdr3_aa: CASSHRTDSGNTIYF
j_call: TRBJ1-2; d_call: TRBD1; v_call: TRBV15; clone_size: few; cdr3_nt: TGTGCCACCAGCAGTCGGTTTATTCGGACAGGGAGTGGCTACACCTTC; cdr3_aa: CATSSRFIRTGSGYTF
j_call: TRBJ1-2; d_call: TRBD1; v_call: TRBV3-1/TRBV3-2; clone_size: once; cdr3_nt: TGTGCCAGCAGCAGGACAGGGATGCTTGGCTACACCTTC; cdr3_aa: CASSRTGMLGYTF
j_call: TRBJ1-3; d_call: .; v_call: TRBV25-1; clone_size: .; cdr3_nt: TGTGCCAGCAGTGAATTCGGGCCGGGGGGTGACACCATATATTTT; cdr3_aa: CASSEFGPGGDTIYF
j_call: TRBJ1-5; d_call: .; v_call: TRBV9; clone_size: .; cdr3_nt: TGTGCCAGCAGCGTAGGTCAGAATAGCAATCAGCCCCAGCATTTT; cdr3_aa: CASSVGQNSNQPQHF
j_call: TRBJ1-2; d_call: .; v_call: TRBV5-1; clone_size: few; cdr3_nt: TGCGCCAGCAGCTTGTTGGAACAGTCGTTCTATGGCTACACCTTC; cdr3_aa: CASSLLEQSFYGYTF
j_call: TRBJ1-6; d_call: .; v_call: TRBV6-2/TRBV6-3; clone_size: .; cdr3_nt: TGTGCCAGCAGTTACAGGGAGAGAGGCTCACCCCTCCACTTT; cdr3_aa: CASSYRERGSPLHF
j_call: TRBJ2-7; d_call: TRBD1; v_call: TRBV5-6; clone_size: .; cdr3_nt: TGTGCCAGCAGCTACCGGGACAGCTCCTACGAGCAGTACTTC; cdr3_aa: CASSYRDSSYEQYF
j_call: TRBJ2-1; d_call: .; v_call: TRBV5-1; clone_size: .; cdr3_nt: TGCGCCAGCAGCTACCGGCGACAGATCACCAATGAGCAGTTCTTC; cdr3_aa: CASSYRRQITNEQFF
j_call: TRBJ1-1; d_call: .; v_call: TRBV27; clone_size: .; cdr3_nt: TGTGCCAGCAGTTTCAGGGGAACTGAAGCTTTCTTT; cdr3_aa: CASSFRGTEAFF
j_call: TRBJ2-2; d_call: .; v_call: TRBV7-9; clone_size: .; cdr3_nt: TGTGCCTTCTTCCCGGGACTCCTGATCACCGGGGAGCTGTTTTTT; cdr3_aa: CAFFPGLLITGELFF
j_call: TRBJ2-1; d_call: .; v_call: TRBV25-1; clone_size: .; cdr3_nt: TGTGCCAGCAGTGTGGGGGGAGACGGATACAATGAGCAGTTCTTC; cdr3_aa: CASSVGGDGYNEQFF
j_call: TRBJ1-1; d_call: .; v_call: TRBV9; clone_size: .; cdr3_nt: TGTGCCAGCAGCGCCAGAGGGAACAGGAACACTGAAGCTTTCTTT; cdr3_aa: CASSARGNRNTEAFF
j_call: TRBJ1-2; d_call: .; v_call: TRBV28; clone_size: .; cdr3_nt: TGTGCCAGCAGGGAACAGGGATTCGGCTATGGCTACACCTTC; cdr3_aa: CASREQGFGYGYTF
j_call: TRBJ1-1; d_call: .; v_call: TRBV29-1; clone_size: .; cdr3_nt: TGCAGCGTTGAAGGGGGAGCAGCTTTCTTT; cdr3_aa: CSVEGGAAFF
j_call: TRBJ1-3; d_call: .; v_call: TRBV9; clone_size: .; cdr3_nt: TGTGCCAGCAGCCCCCCTTCTGGAAACACCATATATTTT; cdr3_aa: CASSPPSGNTIYF
j_call: TRBJ1-4; d_call: TRBD1; v_call: TRBV11-2; clone_size: few; cdr3_nt: TGTGCCAGCAGCTCCACCGGGACAGAAGGTGAACTGTTTTTT; cdr3_aa: CASSSTGTEGELFF
j_call: TRBJ2-3; d_call: TRBD2; v_call: TRBV11-2; clone_size: .; cdr3_nt: TGTGCCAGCAGCTGGTGGGCGCGGGAGAGCACAGATACGCAGTATTTT; cdr3_aa: CASSWWARESTDTQYF
j_call: TRBJ1-2; d_call: .; v_call: TRBV3-1/TRBV3-2; clone_size: few; cdr3_nt: TGTGCCAGCAGCCCTGGACAGACATACTATGGCTACACCTTC; cdr3_aa: CASSPGQTYYGYTF
j_call: TRBJ2-5; d_call: TRBD2; v_call: TRBV2; clone_size: .; cdr3_nt: TGTGCCGGCCAGACTAGCTCCCTTCAAGAGACCCAGTACTTC; cdr3_aa: CAGQTSSLQETQYF
j_call: TRBJ2-3; d_call: TRBD1; v_call: TRBV5-1; clone_size: .; cdr3_nt: TGCGCCAGCAGACCGGGGACAGCCACAGATACGCAGTATTTT; cdr3_aa: CASRPGTATDTQYF
j_call: TRBJ2-7; d_call: TRBD1; v_call: TRBV13; clone_size: .; cdr3_nt: TGTGCCAGCAGCTTCGGGACAGGGAAGTTTCTAAGTGAGTTC; cdr3_aa: CASSFGTGKFLSEF
j_call: TRBJ1-1; d_call: TRBD1; v_call: TRBV19; clone_size: many; cdr3_nt: TGTGCCAGTCTGGGATCAGGGGGCGTGAACACTGAAGCTTTCTTT; cdr3_aa: CASLGSGGVNTEAFF
j_call: TRBJ2-7; d_call: .; v_call: TRBV19; clone_size: .; cdr3_nt: TGTGCCAGTAGTGCCGGGCAGGGCTACGAGCAGTACTTC; cdr3_aa: CASSAGQGYEQYF
j_call: TRBJ2-5; d_call: .; v_call: TRBV24-1; clone_size: .; cdr3_nt: TGTGCCACCAGTGACGCGAATCGTCCGGGGGTCCAGGAGACCCAGTACTTC; cdr3_aa: CATSDANRPGVQETQYF
j_call: TRBJ1-5; d_call: .; v_call: TRBV7-8; clone_size: .; cdr3_nt: TGTGCCAGCAGCCCCTCTCCTCGGACAGCCCGCAATCAGCCCCAGCATTTT; cdr3_aa: CASSPSPRTARNQPQHF
j_call: TRBJ1-4; d_call: .; v_call: TRBV3-1/TRBV3-2; clone_size: .; cdr3_nt: TGTGCCAGCAGCCAAGATTTGGGGGCGAATGAAAAACTGTTTTTT; cdr3_aa: CASSQDLGANEKLFF
j_call: TRBJ2-1; d_call: TRBD2; v_call: TRBV6-6; clone_size: .; cdr3_nt: TGTGCCAGCAGTCCCGCAGCGGGAGGGCCTTCCTACAATGAGCAGTTCTTC; cdr3_aa: CASSPAAGGPSYNEQFF
j_call: TRBJ1-5; d_call: .; v_call: TRBV2; clone_size: .; cdr3_nt: TGTGCCAGCAGGGTCCAGAGCAATCAGCCCCAGCATTTT; cdr3_aa: CASRVQSNQPQHF
j_call: TRBJ2-1; d_call: TRBD2; v_call: TRBV3-1/TRBV3-2; clone_size: once; cdr3_nt: TGTGCCAGCAGCCAAATCGCTAGCGGGAGTTCTGAGCAGTTCTTC; cdr3_aa: CASSQIASGSSEQFF
j_call: TRBJ2-2; d_call: .; v_call: TRBV5-1; clone_size: .; cdr3_nt: TGCGCCAGCAGCTTGGAAGGAGGCGGGACCGGGGAGCTGTTTTTT; cdr3_aa: CASSLEGGGTGELFF